This T cell receptor (beta chain) was recovered during a study of response to subunit inactivated influenza vaccine. TCRdb recomputed calls from the RT-PCR reads with MiXCR, one row per CDR3 protein. This repertoire shows hundreds of thousands of distinct CDR3 sequences, roughly 14% found once; its top ten account for 6.5% to 8.5%. This clonotype was obtained from a man between 50 and 59 years old who received an inactivated influenza vaccine. The material sequenced was PBMCs from blood, taken around 14 days before vaccination.

The CDR3 loop reads CASSSRTGGIRETQYF. The CDR3 nucleotides are TGTGCCAGCAGTTCTCGGACAGGGGGCATCAGGGAGACCCAGTACTTC. This rearrangement joins TRBV28 to TRBJ2-5; 11 positions agree with TRBD1. The CDR3 runs 16 residues. The V segment lost 4 bases and the J segment 5 bases; nucleotides outside the gene matches: 9. Germline assignment: CDR1 MDHEN and CDR2 SYDVKM.